This is a list of T cell receptor beta chains from one sample in a study of blood T cells in healthy people across ages. TCRdb fed the 5' RACE reads into MiXCR, producing one record per CDR3 protein. Among 1.2 million to 1.5 million distinct CDR3 sequences, approximately 63% were seen once, and the ten largest hold 5.5% to 8%. The sample was blood. The receptor set was obtained from a man between 18 and 29 years old in good health. Both conserved end residues are part of each CDR3. The order of the fields is CDR3 DNA, CDR3 protein, clone size, J gene, V gene, CDR3 length, D gene. A D gene is named only where the DNA matches it firmly. Not every row has a clone size; where given, it reads once, few, many or a size class.

DNA: TGTGCCAGCAGTTTCGCCGGGTTCGGCAATGAGCAGTTCTTC; CDR3: CASSFAGFGNEQFF; size: once; J: TRBJ2-1; V: TRBV12-3/TRBV12-4; length: 14; D: NA
DNA: TGTGCCAGCAGCCTTAGAGCGGGGGGGCGGACAGATACGCAGTATTTT; CDR3: CASSLRAGGRTDTQYF; size: NA; J: TRBJ2-3; V: TRBV3-1; length: 16; D: TRBD2
DNA: TGTGCCAGCAGTTGGGGTGAGGCAGCTTTCTTT; CDR3: CASSWGEAAFF; size: NA; J: TRBJ1-1; V: TRBV6-6; length: 11; D: NA
DNA: TGCAGTGCTAGGACAGGGACTGGTTTGGAGCAGTACTTC; CDR3: CSARTGTGLEQYF; size: NA; J: TRBJ2-4; V: TRBV20-1; length: 13; D: NA
DNA: TGTGCCAGCCGGGCGGCGGGGGGAACGAACGGGGAGCTGTTTTTT; CDR3: CASRAAGGTNGELFF; size: NA; J: TRBJ2-2; V: TRBV27; length: 15; D: TRBD2
DNA: TGTGCCGGCAGCGATCTACAGGGTGCTGAAGCTTTCTTT; CDR3: CAGSDLQGAEAFF; size: NA; J: TRBJ1-1; V: TRBV9; length: 13; D: NA
DNA: TGCGCCAGCAGCTTGGAGCGTGGGAACCATGAGCAGTACTTC; CDR3: CASSLERGNHEQYF; size: NA; J: TRBJ2-7; V: TRBV5-1; length: 14; D: NA
DNA: TGTGCCAGTATGGGCGTAACGACAGAGACCCAGTACTTC; CDR3: CASMGVTTETQYF; size: NA; J: TRBJ2-5; V: TRBV19; length: 13; D: NA
DNA: TGTGCCAGCAGTGGGAGACTAGCGGGGGGAACAGATACGCAGTATTTT; CDR3: CASSGRLAGGTDTQYF; size: NA; J: TRBJ2-3; V: TRBV28; length: 16; D: TRBD2
DNA: TGCGCCAGCAGCCAAGACAACGGGCGGACAGATACGCAGTATTTT; CDR3: CASSQDNGRTDTQYF; size: NA; J: TRBJ2-3; V: TRBV4-3; length: 15; D: NA
DNA: TGTGCCAGCCGGTTCCTAGCGGGGGGGAATGAGCAGTTCTTC; CDR3: CASRFLAGGNEQFF; size: NA; J: TRBJ2-1; V: TRBV6-1; length: 14; D: TRBD2
DNA: TGTGCCAGCAGCTTAGCGCGCTGGACTAGAGTCGCAGATACGCAGTATTTT; CDR3: CASSLARWTRVADTQYF; size: NA; J: TRBJ2-3; V: TRBV7-8; length: 17; D: TRBD2
DNA: TGCGCCAGCAGCCAAGATCTGTGGGAGACCCGGTACTTC; CDR3: CASSQDLWETRYF; size: NA; J: TRBJ2-5; V: TRBV4-3; length: 13; D: NA
DNA: TGTGCCAGCATCTTAAATGCGGGGAAAGAGACCCAGTACTTC; CDR3: CASILNAGKETQYF; size: NA; J: TRBJ2-5; V: TRBV13; length: 14; D: NA
DNA: TGCGCCAGCAGCCAACCGGACGGGGACGAGCAGTACTTC; CDR3: CASSQPDGDEQYF; size: few; J: TRBJ2-7; V: TRBV4-1; length: 13; D: NA
DNA: TGTGCCAGCAGCGATGCGCCCTCTAGGACGTCTGGGGCCAACGTCCTGACTTTC; CDR3: CASSDAPSRTSGANVLTF; size: NA; J: TRBJ2-6; V: TRBV6-1; length: 18; D: NA
DNA: TGTGCCAGCAGCTTACAGGAGAGTTCACCCCTCCACTTT; CDR3: CASSLQESSPLHF; size: few; J: TRBJ1-6; V: TRBV7-9; length: 13; D: NA
DNA: TGTGCCAGCAGTTACTTCTACGGTAGGGAGTGGGCGTACGAGCAGTACTTC; CDR3: CASSYFYGREWAYEQYF; size: NA; J: TRBJ2-7; V: TRBV6-2/TRBV6-3; length: 17; D: NA
DNA: TGTGCCAGCAGTTTCGGGCAGTCGATTCATCAGCCCCAGCATTTT; CDR3: CASSFGQSIHQPQHF; size: NA; J: TRBJ1-5; V: TRBV28; length: 15; D: NA
DNA: TGTGCCAGCAGCGCGATGTACGAGCAGTACTTC; CDR3: CASSAMYEQYF; size: NA; J: TRBJ2-7; V: TRBV7-2; length: 11; D: NA
DNA: TGTGCCAGCGTCATTTCTATCCAAGAGACCCAGTACTTC; CDR3: CASVISIQETQYF; size: NA; J: TRBJ2-5; V: TRBV12-3/TRBV12-4; length: 13; D: NA
DNA: TGTGCCAGCAGTTGGGGGGGGGCTTACAATGAGCAGTTCTTC; CDR3: CASSWGGAYNEQFF; size: few; J: TRBJ2-1; V: TRBV6-5; length: 14; D: NA
DNA: TGTGCCAGCAGCGCGAACCCGTACAGCACCTACCAAGAGACCCAGTACTTC; CDR3: CASSANPYSTYQETQYF; size: NA; J: TRBJ2-5; V: TRBV9; length: 17; D: NA
DNA: TGTGCCAGCACCTATTACGCTAGACCGGACTACGAGCAGTACTTC; CDR3: CASTYYARPDYEQYF; size: once; J: TRBJ2-7; V: TRBV12-3/TRBV12-4; length: 15; D: NA
DNA: TGTGCCAGCAGCCCTACCGAGGGAGAGTCCTACGAGCAGTACTTC; CDR3: CASSPTEGESYEQYF; size: NA; J: TRBJ2-7; V: TRBV4-2; length: 15; D: NA
DNA: TGTGCCAGCAGCCCCGGACTGACGCTTGAGCAGTACTTC; CDR3: CASSPGLTLEQYF; size: few; J: TRBJ2-7; V: TRBV7-9; length: 13; D: NA
DNA: TGCAGCGTGAGAGGGCCTATTATGAACACTGAAGCTTTCTTT; CDR3: CSVRGPIMNTEAFF; size: NA; J: TRBJ1-1; V: TRBV29-1; length: 14; D: NA
DNA: TGTGCCAGCAGCGTCTCTCGGAGGGCAGCTGGGGCCAACGTCCTGACTTTC; CDR3: CASSVSRRAAGANVLTF; size: NA; J: TRBJ2-6; V: TRBV9; length: 17; D: NA
DNA: TGTGCCAGCAGGCGACTAGCGGGAGGGATCAATGAGCAGTTCTTC; CDR3: CASRRLAGGINEQFF; size: NA; J: TRBJ2-1; V: TRBV7-8; length: 15; D: TRBD2
DNA: TGTGCCAGCAGCTTCGGGGACAGGACCCCGACCCAGTACTTC; CDR3: CASSFGDRTPTQYF; size: NA; J: TRBJ2-5; V: TRBV7-2; length: 14; D: TRBD1
DNA: TGTGCCAGCAGCTTAACCCAAACGGGACCCTATTACAATGAGCAGTTCTTC; CDR3: CASSLTQTGPYYNEQFF; size: NA; J: TRBJ2-1; V: TRBV11-2; length: 17; D: NA
DNA: TGTGCCACCCTTGCAGGGTCGACTGAAGCTTTCTTT; CDR3: CATLAGSTEAFF; size: NA; J: TRBJ1-1; V: TRBV2; length: 12; D: NA
DNA: TGTGCCAGCGGAAGGGACAGGGGTTGGTATGAGCAGTTCTTC; CDR3: CASGRDRGWYEQFF; size: NA; J: TRBJ2-1; V: TRBV6-2/TRBV6-3; length: 14; D: TRBD1
DNA: TGTGCCAGCTCACCGCTTAGCGGGAGTGGCTACGAGCAGTACTTC; CDR3: CASSPLSGSGYEQYF; size: NA; J: TRBJ2-7; V: TRBV18; length: 15; D: TRBD2
DNA: TGCAGTGCTTCTACCGGGACCTCCCTAGATACGCAGTATTTT; CDR3: CSASTGTSLDTQYF; size: once; J: TRBJ2-3; V: TRBV20-1; length: 14; D: NA
DNA: TGCAGCGTTGCAGACAATGAGCAGTTCTTC; CDR3: CSVADNEQFF; size: NA; J: TRBJ2-1; V: TRBV29-1; length: 10; D: NA
DNA: TGTGCCAGCAGCTTAATCGCGGGGCAGGCCTACGAGCAGTACTTC; CDR3: CASSLIAGQAYEQYF; size: NA; J: TRBJ2-7; V: TRBV7-8; length: 15; D: NA
DNA: TGTGCCAGCAGACCAATTCGAGGCACTGAAGCTTTCTTT; CDR3: CASRPIRGTEAFF; size: NA; J: TRBJ1-1; V: TRBV28; length: 13; D: NA
DNA: TGCAGCGTTGAAACTACAGATCAAGAGACCCAGTACTTC; CDR3: CSVETTDQETQYF; size: NA; J: TRBJ2-5; V: TRBV29-1; length: 13; D: NA
DNA: TGTGCCAGCACTGTTACGGGGACAGGGGTGGAAGATACGCAGTATTTT; CDR3: CASTVTGTGVEDTQYF; size: NA; J: TRBJ2-3; V: TRBV28; length: 16; D: TRBD1
DNA: TGCGCCAGCGGGTGGGGCCTACCTTATGAAAACACCGGGGAGCTGTTTTTT; CDR3: CASGWGLPYENTGELFF; size: NA; J: TRBJ2-2; V: TRBV5-1; length: 17; D: NA
DNA: TGCAGCGTTGAAGATATCGGTGAAGCTAACTATGGCTACACCTTC; CDR3: CSVEDIGEANYGYTF; size: NA; J: TRBJ1-2; V: TRBV29-1; length: 15; D: NA
DNA: TGCGCCAGCAGCTTTAGCGGGAGTGACAATGAGCAGTTCTTC; CDR3: CASSFSGSDNEQFF; size: NA; J: TRBJ2-1; V: TRBV5-1; length: 14; D: TRBD2
DNA: TGCAGCGTTGAGACAGGCGCCTATGGCGAGCAGTACTTC; CDR3: CSVETGAYGEQYF; size: NA; J: TRBJ2-7; V: TRBV29-1; length: 13; D: NA
DNA: TGCAGTGCTAGAGCGAGGGGACTGGACTATGGCTACACCTTC; CDR3: CSARARGLDYGYTF; size: NA; J: TRBJ1-2; V: TRBV20-1; length: 14; D: NA
DNA: TGTGCCAGCAGCACCACGGGGTGGGGGGAAGAGACCCAGTACTTC; CDR3: CASSTTGWGEETQYF; size: NA; J: TRBJ2-5; V: TRBV7-6; length: 15; D: NA
DNA: TGCAGTGCTAGTGCAGCTGAATATAGCAATCAGCCCCAGCATTTT; CDR3: CSASAAEYSNQPQHF; size: NA; J: TRBJ1-5; V: TRBV20-1; length: 15; D: NA
DNA: TGTGCCAGCAGCTTCCCGGCTAGCCCCCAAAGCTCCTACAATGAGCAGTTCTTC; CDR3: CASSFPASPQSSYNEQFF; size: NA; J: TRBJ2-1; V: TRBV7-2; length: 18; D: NA
DNA: TGTGCCAGCAGTTACAGTTCCTCCCCGAATACGCAGTATTTT; CDR3: CASSYSSSPNTQYF; size: NA; J: TRBJ2-3; V: TRBV12-3/TRBV12-4; length: 14; D: NA
DNA: TGTGCCAGCAGACAACAGGGGTACCATGGCTACACCTTC; CDR3: CASRQQGYHGYTF; size: NA; J: TRBJ1-2; V: TRBV6-6; length: 13; D: TRBD1
DNA: TGTGCCAGCAGTTACAAGAGGGGTCCCATGAACACTGAAGCTTTCTTT; CDR3: CASSYKRGPMNTEAFF; size: NA; J: TRBJ1-1; V: TRBV6-5; length: 16; D: NA
DNA: TGCAGCGTTTTCGGGACAGGGTCGGGTCAAGAGACCCAGTACTTC; CDR3: CSVFGTGSGQETQYF; size: few; J: TRBJ2-5; V: TRBV29-1; length: 15; D: TRBD1
DNA: TGTGCCATCAACAGGGGCCTAGGGGGCCACGAGCAGTACTTC; CDR3: CAINRGLGGHEQYF; size: NA; J: TRBJ2-7; V: TRBV10-3; length: 14; D: TRBD1
DNA: TGTGCCAGCAGCCTACGGACTAGCGGGAGGACCGAGCAGTACTTC; CDR3: CASSLRTSGRTEQYF; size: NA; J: TRBJ2-7; V: TRBV3-1; length: 15; D: TRBD2
DNA: TGTGCCAGCAGCTTAGATCCGGGGTTCACCTACGAGCAGTACTTC; CDR3: CASSLDPGFTYEQYF; size: NA; J: TRBJ2-7; V: TRBV7-2; length: 15; D: NA
DNA: TGTGCCAGCAGCACCCTAGCGGGAGTGTTGAACGAGCAGTACTTC; CDR3: CASSTLAGVLNEQYF; size: NA; J: TRBJ2-7; V: TRBV7-9; length: 15; D: TRBD2
DNA: TGTGCCAGCAGCCAATCAGGCGGGAACAATGAGCAGTTCTTC; CDR3: CASSQSGGNNEQFF; size: NA; J: TRBJ2-1; V: TRBV16; length: 14; D: NA
DNA: TGTGCCAGCAGCCATGGGTGGGCTTACTCCTACGAGCAGTACTTC; CDR3: CASSHGWAYSYEQYF; size: NA; J: TRBJ2-7; V: TRBV7-2; length: 15; D: NA
DNA: TGTGCCAGCAGTTGGACCGGGACAGGGGCTTATGGCTACACCTTC; CDR3: CASSWTGTGAYGYTF; size: NA; J: TRBJ1-2; V: TRBV27; length: 15; D: TRBD1